The 5 T cell receptor beta chains below were found in one sample sequenced in a study of control samples from healthy donors and cancer patients. The method was immunoSEQ multiplex PCR; TCRdb's version includes in-frame clones alone and lacks a portion of them. Of approximately 140,000 clones in the sample, 85% to 95% were seen once. Sequences were obtained from blood. The source of these receptors is a man aged 35-49 years in good health.

The chain is built from TRBV11-2 and TRBJ1-3; 8 bases map to TRBD1. V shed 6 bases, J shed 4 bases, and the junction held 14 bases outside the gene matches. This CDR3 comprises 17 residues. CDR1 and CDR2 from the germline V gene are SGHAT and FQNNGV. The CDR3, as DNA: TGTGCCAGCAGACAAAAATTCCGGGACAGGAGGGGAAACACCATATATTTT. Its protein is CASRQKFRDRRGNTIYF.

This rearrangement joins TRBV28 to TRBJ2-7; TRBD1 aligns across 10 bases. The V gene end was trimmed by 2 bases and the J gene end by 3 bases; junction bases not matched to a gene: 4. This CDR3 is built from 15 residues. Germline loops: CDR1 MDHEN, CDR2 SYDVKM. The CDR3 sequence: CASSLRDRGLYEQYF. The DNA for the CDR3 is TGTGCCAGCAGTTTAAGGGACAGGGGACTCTACGAGCAGTACTTC.

This clone was detected many times. The rearrangement joins TRBV11-2 to TRBJ2-7, with D possibly being TRBD1 (6 bases). V lost 10 bases and J 3 bases, leaving 19 bases between the germline ends. Germline V gives CDR1 SGHAT, CDR2 FQNNGV. The CDR3 is 14 amino acids. CDR3: CATGPTGDIYEQYF. DNA of the CDR3: TGTGCCACAGGACCGACAGGCGACATCTACGAGCAGTACTTC.

The chain has TRBV10-3 and TRBJ2-7, with D tentatively TRBD1 (6 bases). CDR3 length: 15 amino acids. Per the germline V gene, CDR1 is ENHRY and CDR2 is SYGVKD. V dropped 0 bases and J dropped 1 base, with 10 bases sitting between them. The CDR3 DNA is TGTGCCATCAGTGAGTCGAGGGGGATATCCTACGAGCAGTACTTC. Amino acids: CAISESRGISYEQYF.

The chain couples TRBV6-6 to TRBJ1-5, with 7 bases matching TRBD1. From germline, CDR1 is MNHNY and CDR2 SVGAGI (reference sequence). With 7 bases clipped from V and 0 bases from J, the junction kept 3 bases outside the gene matches. CDR3 size: 14 residues. For the CDR3, the DNA is TGTGCCAGCATTGGACAGGATAGCAATCAGCCCCAGCATTTT. Its protein product is CASIGQDSNQPQHF.